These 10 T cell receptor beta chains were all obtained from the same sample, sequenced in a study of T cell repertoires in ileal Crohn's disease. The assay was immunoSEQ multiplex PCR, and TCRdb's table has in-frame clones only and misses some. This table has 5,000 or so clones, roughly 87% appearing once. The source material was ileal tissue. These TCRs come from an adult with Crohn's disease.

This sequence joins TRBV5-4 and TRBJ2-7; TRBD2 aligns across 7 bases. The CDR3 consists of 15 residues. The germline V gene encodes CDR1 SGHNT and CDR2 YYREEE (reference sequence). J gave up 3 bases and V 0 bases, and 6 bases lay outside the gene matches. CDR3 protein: CASSLDGGGGYEQYF. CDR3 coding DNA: TGTGCCAGCAGCTTGGATGGTGGGGGGGGCTACGAGCAGTACTTC.

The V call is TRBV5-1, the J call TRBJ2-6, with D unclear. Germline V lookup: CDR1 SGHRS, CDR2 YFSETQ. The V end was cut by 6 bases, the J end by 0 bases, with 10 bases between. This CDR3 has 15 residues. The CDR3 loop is CASNPYFSGANVLTF. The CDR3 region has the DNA TGCGCCAGCAACCCTTACTTCTCTGGGGCCAACGTCCTGACTTTC.

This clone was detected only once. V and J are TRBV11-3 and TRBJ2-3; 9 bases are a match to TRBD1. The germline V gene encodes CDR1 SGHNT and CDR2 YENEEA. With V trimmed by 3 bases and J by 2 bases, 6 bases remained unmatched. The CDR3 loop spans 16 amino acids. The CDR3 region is CASSLGTGLNTDTQYF. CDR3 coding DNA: TGTGCCAGCAGCTTGGGGACAGGGCTTAACACAGATACGCAGTATTTT.

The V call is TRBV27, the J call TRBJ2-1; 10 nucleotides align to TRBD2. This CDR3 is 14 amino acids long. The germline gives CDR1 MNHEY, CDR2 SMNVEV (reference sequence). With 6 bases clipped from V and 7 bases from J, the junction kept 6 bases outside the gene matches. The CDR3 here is CASRGQTSGNEQFF. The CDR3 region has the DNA TGTGCCAGCAGGGGTCAGACTAGCGGGAATGAGCAGTTCTTC.

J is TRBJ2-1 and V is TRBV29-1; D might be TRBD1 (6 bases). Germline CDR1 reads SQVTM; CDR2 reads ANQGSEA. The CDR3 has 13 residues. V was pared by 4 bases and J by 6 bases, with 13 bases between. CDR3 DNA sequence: TGCAGCGTTGGGTTTGGGGGCCCCAATGAGCAGTTCTTC. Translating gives CSVGFGGPNEQFF.

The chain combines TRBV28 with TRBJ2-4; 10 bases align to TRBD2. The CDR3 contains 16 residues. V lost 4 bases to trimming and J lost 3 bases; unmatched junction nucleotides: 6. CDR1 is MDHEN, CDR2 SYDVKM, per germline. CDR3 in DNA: TGTGCCAGCAGTTCCAGCGGGGGGGCCGGCAAAAACATTCAGTACTTC. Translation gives CASSSSGGAGKNIQYF.

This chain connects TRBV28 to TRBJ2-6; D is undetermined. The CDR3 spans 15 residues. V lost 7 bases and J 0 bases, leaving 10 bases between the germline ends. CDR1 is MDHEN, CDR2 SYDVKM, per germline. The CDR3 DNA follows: TGTGCCAGCAAACCTTTTAGCTCTGGGGCCAACGTCCTGACTTTC. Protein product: CASKPFSSGANVLTF. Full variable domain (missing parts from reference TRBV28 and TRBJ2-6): DVKVTQSSRYLVKRTGEKVFLECVQDMDHENMFWYRQDPGLGLRLIYFSYDVKMKEKGDIPEGYSVSREKKERFSLILESASTNQTSMYLCASKPFSSGANVLTFGAGSRLTVL.

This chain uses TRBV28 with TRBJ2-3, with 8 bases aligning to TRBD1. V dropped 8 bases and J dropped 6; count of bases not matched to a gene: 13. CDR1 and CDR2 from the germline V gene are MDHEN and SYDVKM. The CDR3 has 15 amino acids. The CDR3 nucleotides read TGTGCCAGCCCTCCTGACAGGGGAAGGCGGGATACGCAGTATTTT. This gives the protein CASPPDRGRRDTQYF.

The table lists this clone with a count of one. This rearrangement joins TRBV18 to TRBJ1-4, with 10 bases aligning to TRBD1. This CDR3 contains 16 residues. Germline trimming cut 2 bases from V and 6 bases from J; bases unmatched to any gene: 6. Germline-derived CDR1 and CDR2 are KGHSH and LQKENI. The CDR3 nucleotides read TGTGCCAGCTCACCAAGGACAGGGGGTCTGGATGAAAAACTGTTTTTT. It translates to CASSPRTGGLDEKLFF. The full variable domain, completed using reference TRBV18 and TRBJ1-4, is NAGVMQNPRHLVRRRGQEARLRCSPMKGHSHVYWYRQLPEEGLKFMVYLQKENIIDESGMPKERFSAEFPKEGPSILRIQQVVRGDSAAYFCASSPRTGGLDEKLFFGSGTQLSVL.

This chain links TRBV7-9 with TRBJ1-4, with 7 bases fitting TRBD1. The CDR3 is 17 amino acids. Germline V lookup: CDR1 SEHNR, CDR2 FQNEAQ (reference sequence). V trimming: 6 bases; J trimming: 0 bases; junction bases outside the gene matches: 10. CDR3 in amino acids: CASRRQGSRSTNEKLFF. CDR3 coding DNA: TGTGCCAGCAGAAGACAGGGTTCTCGGTCAACTAATGAAAAACTGTTTTTT. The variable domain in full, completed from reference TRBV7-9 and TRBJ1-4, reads DTGVSQNPRHKITKRGQNVTFRCDPISEHNRLYWYRQTLGQGPEFLTYFQNEAQLEKSRLLSDRFSAERPKGSFSTLEIQRTEQGDSAMYLCASRRQGSRSTNEKLFFGSGTQLSVL.